This TCR beta chain was obtained from a study of long-term antiretroviral therapy in people with HIV. V lost 2 bases and J 4 bases, leaving 9 bases between the germline ends. The germline gives CDR1 SGHDT, CDR2 YYEEEE. This CDR3 is built from 13 residues. The count of this clone is one. This same CDR3 is encoded by further DNA sequences in the sample. The assay, immunoSEQ v3.0, was run at survey level. Researchers set sequencing to target about 35,000-55,000 T-cell genomes per sample. Clones were sequenced by immunoSEQ multiplex PCR, and TCRdb holds only the in-frame ones, with some missing. The sample lists 10,000 to 11,000 clones; around 82% were seen once.

The specimen was unsorted PBMCs, collected 1.8 years after starting antiretroviral therapy. The chain carries TRBV5-6 and TRBJ2-5; tentative D call: TRBD1 (6 bases). This TCR derives from a man aged 35-49 years with HIV. This chain's CDR3 is CASSLTGRETQYF. In DNA, the CDR3 is TGTGCCAGCAGCTTAACAGGGCGAGAGACCCAGTACTTC.